The 25 T cell receptor beta chains presented below share a single source sample, sequenced in a study of blood T cell repertoires in COVID-19. The assay was immunoSEQ multiplex PCR, and TCRdb's table has in-frame clones only and misses some. Found here are about 130,000 clones, around 87% of them singletons; the top ten hold less than 4.5%. Material for sequencing was peripheral blood. All receptors come from a woman aged 60-75 years with acute or convalescent COVID-19.

V is TRBV15 and J is TRBJ1-5; D ambiguous. The CDR3 spans 16 residues. Trimming left V 1 base short and J 2 bases short, with 12 bases between. Germline-derived CDR1 and CDR2 are LNHNV and YYDKDF (reference sequence). CDR3 coding DNA: TGTGCCACCAGCAGAGGGAAAGGAGTTGGCAATCAGCCCCAGCATTTT. Protein: CATSRGKGVGNQPQHF. Full variable domain (rest looked up from reference TRBV15 and TRBJ1-5): DAMVIQNPRYQVTQFGKPVTLSCSQTLNHNVMYWYQQKSSQAPKLLFHYYDKDFNNEADTPDNFQSRRPNTSFCFLDIRSPGLGDTAMYLCATSRGKGVGNQPQHFGDGTRLSIL.

This clone was seen just once. V gene TRBV14 combines with J gene TRBJ2-2; D unresolved. The V end lost 1 base, the J end lost 5 bases, and 8 bases lay between the germline ends. The CDR3 runs to 14 residues. Germline V lookup: CDR1 SGHDN, CDR2 FVKESK. CDR3 region: CASSQARRTGELFF. In nucleotides, the CDR3 is TGTGCCAGCAGCCAAGCGCGCCGGACCGGGGAGCTGTTTTTT. The variable domain in full, completed from reference TRBV14 and TRBJ2-2, reads EAGVTQFPSHSVIEKGQTVTLRCDPISGHDNLYWYRRVMGKEIKFLLHFVKESKQDESGMPNNRFLAERTGGTYSTLKVQPAELEDSGVYFCASSQARRTGELFFGEGSRLTVL.

Only a few counts were recorded for this clone. The chain combines TRBV9 with TRBJ1-2, with TRBD1 matching over 9 bases. With 2 bases clipped from V and 4 bases from J, the junction kept 3 bases outside the gene matches. The CDR3 totals 14 residues. Germline V CDR1 and CDR2: SGDLS, YYNGEE. The DNA for the CDR3 is TGTGCCAGCAGCGTTGGACAGGGGCTCTATGGCTACACCTTC. Residues: CASSVGQGLYGYTF.

The chain joins TRBV30 to TRBJ1-5; 7 nucleotides agree with TRBD1. Germline-derived CDR1 and CDR2 are GTSNPN and SVGIG (reference sequence). The trim removed 5 bases at V and 0 bases at J, leaving 1 base unmatched. The CDR3 is 13 amino acids. CDR3 protein: CAWAGGSNQPQHF. The CDR3 coding sequence is TGTGCCTGGGCAGGGGGTAGCAATCAGCCCCAGCATTTT.

V and J are TRBV7-9 and TRBJ1-1; D is ambiguous. The germline V gene encodes CDR1 SEHNR and CDR2 FQNEAQ (reference sequence). CDR3 length equals 14 residues. With 1 base removed from V and 2 bases from J, the gap between germline ends came to 8 bases. The CDR3 DNA reads as TGTGCCAGCAGCTTAGAGCTGAGAAACACTGAAGCTTTCTTT. It translates to CASSLELRNTEAFF.

This chain joins TRBV6-6 and TRBJ1-6, with D unclear. Per germline, CDR1 MNHNY and CDR2 SVGAGI (reference sequence). This CDR3 region has 14 residues. Trimming took 11 bases from V and 7 from J, leaving 18 bases between them. As DNA, the CDR3 is TGTGCCTGCACTTCAGCTACTATAAATTCACCCCTCCACTTT. It is translated as CACTSATINSPLHF.

The J gene is TRBJ2-1, the V gene TRBV11-2; D might be TRBD2 (5 bases). Germline V CDR1 and CDR2: SGHAT, FQNNGV. The V and J ends lost 0 bases and 7 bases respectively, with 25 bases between them. The CDR3 consists of 19 residues. CDR3 DNA sequence: TGTGCCAGCAGCTTAGATAGTCTCTGGACTTCCAACTCTCGTAATGAGCAGTTCTTC. Amino acid sequence: CASSLDSLWTSNSRNEQFF. The complete variable domain, with remaining parts taken from reference TRBV11-2 and TRBJ2-1, reads EAGVAQSPRYKIIEKRQSVAFWCNPISGHATLYWYQQILGQGPKLLIQFQNNGVVDDSQLPKDRFSAERLKGVDSTLKIQPAKLEDSAVYLCASSLDSLWTSNSRNEQFFGPGTRLTVL.

This rearrangement joins TRBV7-2 to TRBJ1-2; the D is unclear. The CDR3 consists of 13 residues. Trimming removed 4 bases at V and 5 bases at J, with 11 bases between. Germline CDR1 reads SGHTA; CDR2 reads FQGNSA. The DNA of the CDR3 is TGTGCCAGCAGCTCCCGTGCGCCGTATGGCTACACCTTC. Encoded protein: CASSSRAPYGYTF. Supplemented by reference TRBV7-2 and TRBJ1-2, the full variable domain reads GAGVSQSPSNKVTEKGKDVELRCDPISGHTALYWYRQSLGQGLEFLIYFQGNSAPDKSGLPSDRFSAERTGGSVSTLTIQRTQQEDSAVYLCASSSRAPYGYTFGSGTRLTVV.

The chain links TRBV6-5 to TRBJ2-7, with D perhaps TRBD1 (6 bases). Trimming pared 4 bases from V and 0 bases from J, leaving 10 bases between. CDR3 length: 14 amino acids. The germline gives CDR1 MNHEY, CDR2 SVGAGI. CDR3 region: CASSSGTTSYEQYF. The DNA for the CDR3 is TGTGCCAGCAGTTCTGGGACAACCTCCTACGAGCAGTACTTC.

The chain links TRBV29-1 to TRBJ2-1; 7 positions agree with TRBD2. CDR3 length: 13 residues. V was clipped by 6 bases and J by 3 bases; unmatched bases: 5. CDR1 and CDR2 from the germline V gene are SQVTM and ANQGSEA. The CDR3 DNA reads as TGCAGCGTGCGGGCTAGCGGCTACAATGAGCAGTTCTTC. Translating gives CSVRASGYNEQFF.

The chain links TRBV10-3 to TRBJ2-3, with 7 bases fitting TRBD1. The V and J ends lost 5 bases and 0 bases, in that order; junction bases with no gene match: 5. CDR1 ENHRY and CDR2 SYGVKD come from the germline V gene. This CDR3 is 15 amino acids long. DNA for the CDR3: TGTGCCATCAGTCCGGGACAGTTAAGCACAGATACGCAGTATTTT. It encodes CAISPGQLSTDTQYF.

This chain uses TRBV19 with TRBJ1-5; D not resolved. The CDR3 loop spans 12 amino acids. Germline V CDR1 and CDR2: LNHDA, SQIVND (reference sequence). Trimming shortened V by 4 bases and J by 9 bases, and 10 bases separated the two germline ends. CDR3 region: CASSNPGWPQHF. Written as DNA, the CDR3 is TGTGCCAGTAGTAACCCGGGATGGCCCCAGCATTTT.

V gene TRBV5-5 combines with J gene TRBJ1-3; D unclear. This CDR3 comprises 15 residues. V lost 0 bases and J 0 bases, leaving 7 bases between the germline ends. Per germline, CDR1 SGHKS and CDR2 YYEKEE (reference sequence). For the CDR3, the DNA is TGTGCCAGCAGCTTGGTATCGTACTCTGGAAACACCATATATTTT. Translation gives CASSLVSYSGNTIYF.

This rearrangement joins TRBV18 to TRBJ1-4, with D possibly matching TRBD1 (6 bases). V gave up 6 bases and J gave up 5 bases, with 19 bases separating them. Germline V gene sequence: CDR1 KGHSH, CDR2 LQKENI. The CDR3 totals 16 residues. CDR3 bases: TGTGCCAGCTCTCCTGTAGGGACACTTGAAAATGAAAAACTGTTTTTT. Protein sequence: CASSPVGTLENEKLFF.

This chain uses TRBV19 with TRBJ2-5; D unresolved. V lost 1 base and J 5 bases, leaving 11 bases between the germline ends. This CDR3 comprises 14 residues. In germline, CDR1 is LNHDA, CDR2 SQIVND (reference sequence). Here the CDR3 DNA reads TGTGCCAGTAGTATAGGGAATTTGAGGGAGACCCAGTACTTC. As protein: CASSIGNLRETQYF. The complete variable domain, with remaining parts taken from reference TRBV19 and TRBJ2-5, reads DGGITQSPKYLFRKEGQNVTLSCEQNLNHDAMYWYRQDPGQGLRLIYYSQIVNDFQKGDIAEGYSVSREKKESFPLTVTSAQKNPTAFYLCASSIGNLRETQYFGPGTRLLVL.

The J gene is TRBJ2-3, the V gene TRBV12-5, with D possibly being TRBD2 (6 bases). Germline CDR1 reads LGHNT; CDR2 reads FRNRAP. Trimming cost V 6 bases and J 0 bases, with 10 bases left between them. The CDR3 consists of 14 residues. The CDR3 DNA reads TGTGCTAGTGGCCTCGGGACTAGCACAGATACGCAGTATTTT. As protein: CASGLGTSTDTQYF.

This clone was counted only a few times. This chain connects TRBV5-4 to TRBJ1-2; 9 bases fit TRBD1. J gave up 4 bases and V 4 bases, and 5 bases lay outside the gene matches. This CDR3 is 14 amino acids long. CDR1 is SGHNT, CDR2 YYREEE, per germline (reference sequence). CDR3 in amino acids: CASSLGQGLYGYTF. The CDR3 DNA sequence: TGTGCCAGCAGCCTGGGACAGGGCCTCTATGGCTACACCTTC.

The V gene is TRBV11-2, the J gene TRBJ2-7, with TRBD2 matching over 9 bases. Germline CDR1 and CDR2: SGHAT and FQNNGV. J was trimmed by 3 bases and V by 1 base; bases with no gene match: 4. The CDR3 is 15 amino acids. Here the CDR3 DNA reads TGTGCCAGCAGCTTAGTAGCGGGGGCCTTCTACGAGCAGTACGTC. Translating gives CASSLVAGAFYEQYV.

In its sample, this clone was seen once. V is TRBV7-9 and J is TRBJ1-1; no definite D call. The CDR3 is 15 amino acids. V shed 1 base and J shed 1 base, with 10 bases lying between them. In germline, CDR1 is SEHNR, CDR2 FQNEAQ (reference sequence). The DNA for the CDR3 is TGTGCCAGCAGCTTAGGCACAGCCCAGAACACTGAAGCTTTCTTT. Translating it yields CASSLGTAQNTEAFF.

The rearrangement joins TRBV11-2 to TRBJ2-7; TRBD1 might be the D (7 bases). CDR1 is SGHAT, CDR2 FQNNGV, per germline. The V end was cut by 5 bases, the J end by 3 bases, with 17 bases between. CDR3 length: 15 residues. CDR3: CASSRGTDTFYEQYF. The CDR3 region has the DNA TGTGCCAGCAGCCGGGGGACAGATACCTTCTACGAGCAGTACTTC. Variable domain in full (rest from reference TRBV11-2 and TRBJ2-7): EAGVAQSPRYKIIEKRQSVAFWCNPISGHATLYWYQQILGQGPKLLIQFQNNGVVDDSQLPKDRFSAERLKGVDSTLKIQPAKLEDSAVYLCASSRGTDTFYEQYFGPGTRLTVT.

J is TRBJ1-2 and V is TRBV29-1, with D unresolved. V was trimmed by 5 bases and J by 8 bases, leaving 15 bases between them. Germline CDR1 SQVTM, CDR2 ANQGSEA. This CDR3 is built from 12 residues. The chain's CDR3 is CSVPPGEGGYTF. The CDR3 nucleotides read TGCAGCGTTCCCCCCGGGGAAGGAGGCTACACCTTC.

The CDR3 sequence is CASSSPRLGQETQYF. CDR3 DNA sequence: TGTGCCAGCAGCTCCCCCCGACTAGGCCAAGAGACCCAGTACTTC. V gene TRBV5-8 combines with J gene TRBJ2-5; tentatively, D is TRBD2 (6 bases). CDR3 length: 15 amino acids. Trimming stripped 3 bases from V and 1 base from J, with 13 bases between. The germline CDR1 and CDR2 sequences are SGHTS and YDEGEE.

This clone came up once. The rearrangement uses TRBV19 and TRBJ1-1, with a possible D match to TRBD1 (6 bases). This CDR3 comprises 14 residues. CDR1 is LNHDA and CDR2 is SQIVND in the germline V gene (reference sequence). The V gene lost 5 bases and the J gene lost 1 base, with 11 bases spanning the gap. The CDR3 nucleotides read TGTGCCAGTAGTCTGGGACATCAGAACACTGAAGCTTTCTTT. Translated, it gives CASSLGHQNTEAFF.

V usage is TRBV7-3 and J usage is TRBJ1-1, with D uncertain. V shed 2 bases and J shed 7 bases, with 14 bases lying between them. CDR3 length: 14 amino acids. The germline gives CDR1 SGHTA, CDR2 FQGTGA. This CDR3 reads CASSLGEGLGEAFF. Here the CDR3 DNA reads TGTGCCAGCAGCTTAGGTGAGGGATTGGGTGAAGCTTTCTTT.

CDR3 loop: CASSVGLPRDEQFF. CDR3 nucleotide sequence: TGTGCCAGCAGCGTAGGACTGCCGAGGGATGAGCAGTTCTTC. The rearrangement links TRBV9 to TRBJ2-1; weak D call: TRBD2 (5 bases). V was cut by 0 bases and J by 8 bases, with 12 bases left in between. The CDR3 contains 14 residues. Germline CDR1 is SGDLS and CDR2 is YYNGEE.